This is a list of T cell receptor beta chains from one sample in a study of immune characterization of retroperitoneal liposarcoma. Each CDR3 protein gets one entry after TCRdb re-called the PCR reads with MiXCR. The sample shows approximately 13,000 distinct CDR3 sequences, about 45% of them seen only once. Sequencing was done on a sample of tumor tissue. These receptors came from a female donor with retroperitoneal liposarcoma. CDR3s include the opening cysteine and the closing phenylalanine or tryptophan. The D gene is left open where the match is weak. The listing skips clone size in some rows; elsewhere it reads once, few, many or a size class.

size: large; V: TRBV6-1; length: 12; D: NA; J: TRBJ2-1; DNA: TGTGCCAGCAGTGAATGGGTCTACGAGCAGTTCTTC; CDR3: CASSEWVYEQFF
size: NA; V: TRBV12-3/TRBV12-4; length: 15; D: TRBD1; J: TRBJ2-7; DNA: TGTGCCAGCAGTTTGATTGGGACAGGGGGCTACGAGCAGTACTTC; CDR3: CASSLIGTGGYEQYF
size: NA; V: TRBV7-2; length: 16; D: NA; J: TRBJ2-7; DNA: TGTGCCAGCAGCTTAGTATTAGCGGTTTCCTACAATGAGCAGTACTTC; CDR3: CASSLVLAVSYNEQYF
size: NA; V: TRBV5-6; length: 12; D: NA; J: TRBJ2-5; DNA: TGTGCCAGCGGGGGGCCAAAAGAGACCCAGTACTTC; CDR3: CASGGPKETQYF
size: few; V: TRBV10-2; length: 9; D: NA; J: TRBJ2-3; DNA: TGCGCCAGCACAGATACGCAGTATTTT; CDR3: CASTDTQYF
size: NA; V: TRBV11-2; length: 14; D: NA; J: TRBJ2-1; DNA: TGTGCCAGCAGCTTACCGCGCGTAACCTACGAGCAGTTCTTC; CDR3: CASSLPRVTYEQFF
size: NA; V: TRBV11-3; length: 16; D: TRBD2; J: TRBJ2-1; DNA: TGTGCCAGCAGCTTAGGGGAGGGAATCCCCTACAATGAGCAGTTCTTC; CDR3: CASSLGEGIPYNEQFF
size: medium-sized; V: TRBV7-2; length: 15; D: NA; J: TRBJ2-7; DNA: TGTGCCAGCAGCTTAGACCCGGGTAGCTTCAGCGAGCAGTACTTC; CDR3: CASSLDPGSFSEQYF
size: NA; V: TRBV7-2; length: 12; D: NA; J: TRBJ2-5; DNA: TGTGCCAGCAGCTTGGGGGGGGGGCAGGAGTATTTT; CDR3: CASSLGGGQEYF
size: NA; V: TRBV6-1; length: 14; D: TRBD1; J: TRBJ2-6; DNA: TGTGCCAGCGGAGGACAGGGGGAGGCCAACGTCCTGACTTTC; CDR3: CASGGQGEANVLTF
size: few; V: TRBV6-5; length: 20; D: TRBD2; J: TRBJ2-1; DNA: TGTGCCAGCAGTTACTCGAGGGGTTACGAGCGGGGGGGCCTAGAAGAGACCCAGTTCTTC; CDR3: CASSYSRGYERGGLEETQFF
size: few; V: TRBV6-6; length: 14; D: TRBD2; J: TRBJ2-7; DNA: TGTGCCAGCAGCGGACTAGCGGGGCTCAATGAGCAGTACTTC; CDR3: CASSGLAGLNEQYF
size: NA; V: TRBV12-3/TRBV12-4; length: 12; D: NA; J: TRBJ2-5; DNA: TGTGCCAGCAGTTTAGAGGGGGTTGAGCAGTACTTC; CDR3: CASSLEGVEQYF
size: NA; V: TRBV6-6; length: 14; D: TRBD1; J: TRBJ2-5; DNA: TGTGCCAGCAGTTACGCGAGGGGGCGAGAGACCCAGTACTTC; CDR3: CASSYARGRETQYF
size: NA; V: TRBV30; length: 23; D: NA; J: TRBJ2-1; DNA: TGTGCCTGGCCTCAACTTCTTTCTTTACTCCAGATTCCTCGGAACCTTGAACATGCTAAAGTACACTGG; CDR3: CAWPQLLSLLQIPRNLEHAKVHW
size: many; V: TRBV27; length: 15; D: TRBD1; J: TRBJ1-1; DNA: TGTGCCAGCAGGTACAGGGGATCGAAGGGGACTGAAGCTTTCTTT; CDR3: CASRYRGSKGTEAFF
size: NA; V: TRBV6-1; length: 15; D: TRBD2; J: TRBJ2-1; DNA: TGTGCCAGCCGTAAAGCGGGATTTGGGTACAATGAGCAGTTCTTC; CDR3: CASRKAGFGYNEQFF
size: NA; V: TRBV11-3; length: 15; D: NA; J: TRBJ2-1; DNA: TGTGCCAGCAGCTTAGTTGGGCTGGGGGACAATGAGCAGTTCTTC; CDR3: CASSLVGLGDNEQFF
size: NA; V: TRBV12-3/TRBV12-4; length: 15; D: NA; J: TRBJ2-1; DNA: TGTGCCACCACCTTTGGGACATTGGTAGCTTATGAGCAGTTCTTC; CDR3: CATTFGTLVAYEQFF
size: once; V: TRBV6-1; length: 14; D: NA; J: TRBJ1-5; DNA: TGTGCCAGCAGTGAGGGGGCCGGCAATCAGCCCCAGCATTTT; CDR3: CASSEGAGNQPQHF
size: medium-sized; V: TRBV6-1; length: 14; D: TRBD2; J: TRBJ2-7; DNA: TGTGCCAGCAGTGTGATAGCGGGGGGCTACGAGCAGTACTTC; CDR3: CASSVIAGGYEQYF
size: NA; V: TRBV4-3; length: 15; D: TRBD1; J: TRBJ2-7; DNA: TGCGCCAGCAGCGCCGGGACAGACGAGACCTACGAGCAGTACTTC; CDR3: CASSAGTDETYEQYF
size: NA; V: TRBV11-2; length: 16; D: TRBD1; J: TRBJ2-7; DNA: TGTGCCAGCAGCCCCGGGACAGGGCTACCACCCTACGAGCAGTACTTC; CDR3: CASSPGTGLPPYEQYF
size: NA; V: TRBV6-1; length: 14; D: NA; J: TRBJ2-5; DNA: TGTGCCAGCATTCAACGGACTCCTAGGGAGACCCAGTACTTC; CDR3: CASIQRTPRETQYF
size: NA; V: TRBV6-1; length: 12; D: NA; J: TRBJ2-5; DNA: TGTGCCAGCAGCCCCGTTGGGGAGACCCAGTACTTC; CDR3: CASSPVGETQYF
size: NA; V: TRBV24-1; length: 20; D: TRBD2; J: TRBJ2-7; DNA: TGTGCCACCAGTGATTTGCCGTTTGGGTTTACTAGCGGGGCTAACAATGAGCAGTACTTC; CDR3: CATSDLPFGFTSGANNEQYF
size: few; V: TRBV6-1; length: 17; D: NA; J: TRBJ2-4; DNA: TGTGCCAGCAGTGATGAAACAGGAGCCCTAGCCAAAAACATTCAGTACTTC; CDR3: CASSDETGALAKNIQYF
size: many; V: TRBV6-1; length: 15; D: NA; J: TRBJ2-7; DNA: TGTGCCAGCAGCCCGGACGGGCTTCGGTCCTACGAGCAGTACTTC; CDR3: CASSPDGLRSYEQYF
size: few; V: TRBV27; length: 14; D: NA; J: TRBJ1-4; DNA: TGTGCCAGCAGTTCACTACTCCGGGGCGAAAAACTGTTTTTT; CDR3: CASSSLLRGEKLFF
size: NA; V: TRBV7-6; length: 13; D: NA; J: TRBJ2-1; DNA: TGTGCCAGCAGTACCGAGGCTTTCTACGAGCAGTTCTTC; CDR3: CASSTEAFYEQFF
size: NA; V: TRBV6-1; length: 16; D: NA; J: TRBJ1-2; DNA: TGTGCCAGCAGTGAAGCGCTGGGGAGCCGAGCCTATGGCTACACCTTC; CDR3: CASSEALGSRAYGYTF
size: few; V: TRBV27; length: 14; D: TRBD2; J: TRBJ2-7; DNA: TGTGCCAGCAGTTCTCAGCGGGACTCCTACGAGCAGTACTTC; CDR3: CASSSQRDSYEQYF
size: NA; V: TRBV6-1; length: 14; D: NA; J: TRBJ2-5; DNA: TGTGCCAGCGGTGTGGGGTCGGGCCAAGAGACCCAGTACTTC; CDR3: CASGVGSGQETQYF
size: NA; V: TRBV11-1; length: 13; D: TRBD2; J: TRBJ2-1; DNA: TGTGCCAGCAGCACCCCGGGGGGCAATGAGCAGTTCTTC; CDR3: CASSTPGGNEQFF
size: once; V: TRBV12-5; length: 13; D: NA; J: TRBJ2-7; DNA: TGTGCTAGTGGACTGACAAGCTACTACGAGCAGTACTTC; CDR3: CASGLTSYYEQYF
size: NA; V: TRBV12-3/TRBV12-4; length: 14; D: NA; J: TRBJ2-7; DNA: TGTGCCAGCAGTTTAGCGGGGCCGTACAATGAGCAGTACTTC; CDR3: CASSLAGPYNEQYF
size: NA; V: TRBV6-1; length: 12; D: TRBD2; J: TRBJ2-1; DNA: TGTGCCAGCAGCCAAAGCGGGGGCAGGGCGTCCTTC; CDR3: CASSQSGGRASF
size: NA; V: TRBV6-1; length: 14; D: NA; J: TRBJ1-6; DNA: TGTGCCAGCAGAGAGTCAGGGAACTTCATGGCCCTCCACTTT; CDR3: CASRESGNFMALHF
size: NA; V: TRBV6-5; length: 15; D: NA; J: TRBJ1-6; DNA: TGTGCCAGCACACAGGCCCTAGGTGATGGTTCACCCCTCCACTTT; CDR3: CASTQALGDGSPLHF
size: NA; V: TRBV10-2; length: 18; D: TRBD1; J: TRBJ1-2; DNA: TGCGCCAGCAGTGAAGATTGGACAGGGGGCGAAGTTAACTATGGCTACACCTTC; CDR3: CASSEDWTGGEVNYGYTF
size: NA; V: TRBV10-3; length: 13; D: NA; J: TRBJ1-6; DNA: TGTGCCAGCATGGACCTCCTTGGATCACCCCTCCACTTT; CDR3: CASMDLLGSPLHF
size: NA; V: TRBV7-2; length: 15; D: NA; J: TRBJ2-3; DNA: TGTGCCAGCAGCATAGACAGCGGAGGCACAGGTACTCAGTATTTT; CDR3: CASSIDSGGTGTQYF
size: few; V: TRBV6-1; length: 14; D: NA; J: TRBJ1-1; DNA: TGTGCCAGCAGTGATGGGCTTGGTTTCGGGCAAGCTTTCTTT; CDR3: CASSDGLGFGQAFF
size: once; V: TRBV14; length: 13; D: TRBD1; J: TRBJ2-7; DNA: TGTGCCAGCAGCCCATTGACAGGGAACGAGCAGTACTTC; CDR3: CASSPLTGNEQYF
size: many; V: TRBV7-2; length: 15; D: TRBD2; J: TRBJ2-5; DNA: TGTGCCAGCAGCCTTCGGACTAGCCAGGGCAATGAGCAGTACTTC; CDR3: CASSLRTSQGNEQYF
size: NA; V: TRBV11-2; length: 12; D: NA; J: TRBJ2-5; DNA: TGTGCCAGCAGCCTTTACTACAATGAGCAGTACTTC; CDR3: CASSLYYNEQYF
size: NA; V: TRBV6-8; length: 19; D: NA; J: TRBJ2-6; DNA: TGTGCCAGCAGTTCGCCGACAGCAAAGACAACCTCTGGGGCCAACGTCCTGACTTTC; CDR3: CASSSPTAKTTSGANVLTF
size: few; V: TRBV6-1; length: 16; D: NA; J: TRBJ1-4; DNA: TGTGCCAGCAGCCGCTCGTGGGGTGCAACTAATGAAAAACTGTTTTTT; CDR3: CASSRSWGATNEKLFF
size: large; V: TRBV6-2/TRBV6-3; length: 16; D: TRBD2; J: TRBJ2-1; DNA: TGTGCCAGCAGTTACTCGCCGACTAGCGGTTACAATGAGCAGTTCTTC; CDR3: CASSYSPTSGYNEQFF
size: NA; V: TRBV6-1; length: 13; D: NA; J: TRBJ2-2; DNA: TGTGCCAGCAGTGAGGCGGAAACCGGGGCGCTGTTTTTT; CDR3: CASSEAETGALFF
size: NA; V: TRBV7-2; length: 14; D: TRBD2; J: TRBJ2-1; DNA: TGTGCCAGCAGCTTTAGCGGGGGGGAGGGGACCCAGTTCTTC; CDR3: CASSFSGGEGTQFF
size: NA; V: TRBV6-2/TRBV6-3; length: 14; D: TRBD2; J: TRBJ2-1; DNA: TGTGCCAGCAGTTACTCGACTAGCCTCAATGAGCAGTTCTTC; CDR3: CASSYSTSLNEQFF
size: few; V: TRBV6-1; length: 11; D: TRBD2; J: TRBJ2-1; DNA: TGTGCCAGCACCAACGCGGGGGTGCAGTTCTTC; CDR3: CASTNAGVQFF
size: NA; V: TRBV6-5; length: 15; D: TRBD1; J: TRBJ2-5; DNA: TGTGCCAGCAGTTACTCGACAGGGGGCGCGAAGACCCAGTACTTC; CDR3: CASSYSTGGAKTQYF
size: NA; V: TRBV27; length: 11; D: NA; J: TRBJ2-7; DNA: TGTGCCAGCAGTTCGGGATACGAGCAGTACTTC; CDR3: CASSSGYEQYF
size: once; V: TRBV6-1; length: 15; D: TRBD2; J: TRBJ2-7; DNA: TGTGCCAGCAGTGAAGCGACTAGCGGGAACCACGAGCAGTACTTC; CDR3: CASSEATSGNHEQYF
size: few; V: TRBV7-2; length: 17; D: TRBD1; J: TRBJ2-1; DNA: TGTGCCAGCAGCCCACGGGGCGGACAGGGCAACTCCTACGAGCAGTTCTTC; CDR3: CASSPRGGQGNSYEQFF
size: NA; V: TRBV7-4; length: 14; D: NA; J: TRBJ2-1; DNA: TGTGCCAGCAGCTTAGCAGAGGGGGAGTACATTCAGTTCTTC; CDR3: CASSLAEGEYIQFF
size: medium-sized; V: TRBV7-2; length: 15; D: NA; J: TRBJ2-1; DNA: TGTGCCAGCAGCTTAGACAACGGGGGCTACAATGAGCAGTTCTTC; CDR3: CASSLDNGGYNEQFF